A selection of T cell receptor beta chains follows, all from one sample in a study of blood T cell repertoires in COVID-19. Method: immunoSEQ multiplex PCR; TCRdb's copy keeps in-frame clones and lacks some. The table shows a few hundred thousand clones, with roughly nine tenths occurring only once. The specimen sequenced was PBMCs or T cells enriched from blood (not recorded which). The origin of the receptors is a man aged 25 to 45 who had recovered from COVID-19. The CDR3 runs from the conserved cysteine through the conserved F or W. The D gene is left open where the match is weak. Rows give clone size only sometimes, using once, few, many, or a class for an expanded clone.

j_gene	d_gene	v_gene	abundance	CDR3nt	CDR3aa
TRBJ1-1	-	TRBV7-9	-	TGTGCCAGCAGCTTAATGGCCGGGACTGAAGCTTTCTTT	CASSLMAGTEAFF
TRBJ2-7	-	TRBV7-2	-	TGTGCCAGCAGCCCCCAGAGGTACGAGCAGTACTTC	CASSPQRYEQYF
TRBJ1-2	-	TRBV28	few	TGTGCCAGCGGCCAGTTGGACTATGGCTACACCTTC	CASGQLDYGYTF
TRBJ1-2	-	TRBV12-5	-	TGTGCTAGTGGTTTGGACGCGGGGATCTATGGCTACACCTTC	CASGLDAGIYGYTF
TRBJ2-5	-	TRBV21-1	-	TGTGCCAGCAGCAATGGGGGTGTGCGGACAGGGATTGTTCTGGTTCCCGAGACCCAGTACTTC	CASSNGGVRTGIVLVPETQYF
TRBJ2-1	-	TRBV5-1	-	TGCGCCAGCAGCTTGGCCATAGGCGGATCCTACAATGAGCAGTTCTTC	CASSLAIGGSYNEQFF
TRBJ1-6	-	TRBV18	-	TGTGCCAGCTCCGGAGGGTCCTATAATTCACCCCTCCACTTT	CASSGGSYNSPLHF
TRBJ1-1	TRBD1	TRBV29-1	-	TGCAGCGTTACGGGACAGTACATGAACACTGAAGCTTTCTTT	CSVTGQYMNTEAFF
TRBJ1-1	-	TRBV4-1	-	TGCGCCAGCAGCCAAGTCCTACGGCAGGGTAAGACTGAAGCTTTCTTT	CASSQVLRQGKTEAFF
TRBJ1-5	TRBD1	TRBV15	-	TGTGCCACCGCTTGGGACAGGCGTTCGCCCCAGCATTTT	CATAWDRRSPQHF
TRBJ1-2	-	TRBV12-5	-	TGTGCTAGTGGTTTGCTATCGGGGTATGGCTACACCTTC	CASGLLSGYGYTF
TRBJ1-1	-	TRBV30	-	TGTGCCTGGAGTTTAGACATAATGAACACTGAAGCTTTCTTT	CAWSLDIMNTEAFF
TRBJ2-7	TRBD1	TRBV2	-	TGTGCCAGCAGTCCGACAGGGGTATACGAGCAGTACTTC	CASSPTGVYEQYF
TRBJ1-3	-	TRBV4-2	-	TGTGCCAGCAGCCAAGATAGTCCCTCTGGAAACACCATATATTTT	CASSQDSPSGNTIYF
TRBJ1-2	-	TRBV30	-	TGTGCCTGGACCAGACGGGACATTGCTAACTATGGCTACACCTTC	CAWTRRDIANYGYTF
TRBJ2-2	TRBD1	TRBV19	-	TGTGCCAGGGTGGACAGGAGTACGAACACCGGGGAGCTGTTTTTT	CARVDRSTNTGELFF
TRBJ1-5	-	TRBV5-1	-	TGCGCCAGCCGGGGGTCCGACAATCAGCCCCAGCATTTT	CASRGSDNQPQHF
TRBJ2-5	TRBD2	TRBV11-2	-	TGTGCCAGCAGCCAGACCATAGCGGGAGGATGGGAGACCCAGTACTTC	CASSQTIAGGWETQYF
TRBJ2-7	-	TRBV27	-	TGTGCCAGCAGTTCCGGGACAACAGTCCGCTACGAGCAGTACTTC	CASSSGTTVRYEQYF
TRBJ1-1	-	TRBV2	-	TGTGCCAGCAGTCCTCAGGGAATCACTGAAGCTTTCTTT	CASSPQGITEAFF
TRBJ2-2	-	TRBV5-4	-	TGTGCCAGCAGCAGAGCCGGCGGCACCGGGGAGCTGTTTTTT	CASSRAGGTGELFF
TRBJ2-3	TRBD2	TRBV7-9	once	TGTGCCAGCAGCCGTGGGACTAGCGGGTTTGGGGAAGATACGCAGTATTTT	CASSRGTSGFGEDTQYF
TRBJ2-7	-	TRBV18	-	TGTGCCAGCTCACCACCCGGGAACCCCTACGAGCAGTACTTC	CASSPPGNPYEQYF
TRBJ1-1	-	TRBV5-1	-	TGCGCCAGCAGCTTGGGCCTTACAGAGAACACTGAAGCTTTCTTT	CASSLGLTENTEAFF
TRBJ1-1	-	TRBV19	few	TGTGCCGCATCCGAGAGGAACACTGAAGCTTTCTTT	CAASERNTEAFF
TRBJ2-2	TRBD1	TRBV30	-	TGTGCCTGGAGTCCCCAGGGGGCCGGGGAGCTGTTTTTT	CAWSPQGAGELFF
TRBJ1-2	TRBD1	TRBV7-3	-	TGTGCCAGCAGCCCGGGACAGGATAACTATGGCTACACCTTC	CASSPGQDNYGYTF
TRBJ1-1	TRBD1	TRBV28	few	TGTGCCAGCAGCCTCCCCGGGACAGGGTCGGGTGAAGCTTTCTTT	CASSLPGTGSGEAFF
TRBJ1-5	TRBD1	TRBV18	-	TGTGCCAGCTCATGGACCGGGACAGGGTTCAATCAGCCCCAGCATTTT	CASSWTGTGFNQPQHF
TRBJ2-1	-	TRBV11-3	-	TGTGCCAGCAGCTTTGGAACGGAGAGCTACAATGAGCAGTTCTTC	CASSFGTESYNEQFF
TRBJ1-1	-	TRBV12-3/TRBV12-4	-	TGTGCCAGCAGGGGGACTAGTGGGACTGAAGCTTTCTTT	CASRGTSGTEAFF
TRBJ1-1	-	TRBV5-1	-	TGCGCCAGCAGCTTCGCGGACAGAATATCCACTGAAGCTTTCTTT	CASSFADRISTEAFF
TRBJ1-1	TRBD1	TRBV7-9	few	TGTGCCAGCATCAAAACAGGGGGCGGTAGGGCTTTCTTT	CASIKTGGGRAFF
TRBJ2-7	-	TRBV10-2	-	TGCGCCAGCAGTGAAGACAGGTCCCCCTACGAGCAGTACTTC	CASSEDRSPYEQYF
TRBJ1-3	TRBD1	TRBV6-6	once	TGTGCCAGCAGTGGGGACAGGAGGAGTTCTGGAAACACCATATATTTT	CASSGDRRSSGNTIYF
TRBJ1-5	-	TRBV7-2	-	TGTGCCAGCAGATCCTCTGGACAGAGTAATCAGCCCCAGCATTTT	CASRSSGQSNQPQHF